Given below is one T cell receptor beta chain in context. The V and J ends lost 1 base and 5 bases respectively, with 12 bases between them. The CDR3 consists of 14 residues. CDR1 SGHNT and CDR2 YYREEE come from the germline V gene (reference sequence). The record originates from a study of T cells after yellow fever vaccination. On the study more broadly: Preparation of fractions with low cell numbers was performed using SMART-Seq v4 Ultra Low Input.

It was through 5'RACE template switching that TCR cDNA was made, with a universal primer site and UMIs added. TCRdb recomputed calls from the 5' RACE reads with MiXCR, one row per CDR3 protein. The sample contains 150,000 to 200,000 distinct CDR3 sequences, around 7.2% of which appear only once. The source is a man between 18 and 29 years old who received the YFV17D yellow fever vaccine. Material: CD4+ T cells sorted from PBMCs, obtained around 5 days after the first yellow fever vaccination. This chain connects TRBV5-4 to TRBJ2-5; possible D gene TRBD1, 7 bases. The CDR3 is CASSLTGAGETQYF. CDR3 in DNA: TGTGCCAGCAGCTTGACAGGGGCGGGGGAGACCCAGTACTTC.